The rows below give T cell receptor beta chains drawn from one sample of a study of regulatory T cells in long-lasting Graves disease. TCRdb analysed the multiplex PCR reads with MiXCR anew, one entry per CDR3 protein. This sample has about half a million distinct CDR3 sequences; 22% occur once, and the top ten carry roughly 13%. The source was peripheral blood mononuclear cells (PBMCs), collected when the disease was refractory, from a patient treated with antithyroid drugs. The receptors shown here come from a female donor with Graves disease. CDR3s include the opening cysteine and the closing phenylalanine or tryptophan. Rows may omit the clone size; those that give it use once, few, many or a size class.

j_gene: TRBJ2-5
v_gene: TRBV27
abundance: many
CDR3aa: CASSFMAQETQYF

j_gene: TRBJ1-2
v_gene: TRBV4-1
abundance: few
CDR3aa: CASSQEVSNYGYTF

j_gene: TRBJ1-1
v_gene: TRBV20-1
abundance: few
CDR3aa: CSAREWYDTEAFF

j_gene: TRBJ2-2
v_gene: TRBV12-3/TRBV12-4
abundance: few
CDR3aa: CASSHWTGLGQTGELFF

j_gene: TRBJ2-2
v_gene: TRBV6-1
abundance: many
CDR3aa: CATTGGVVANTGELFF

j_gene: TRBJ1-1
v_gene: TRBV7-2
abundance: few
CDR3aa: CASSFGPLGTEAFF

j_gene: TRBJ2-7
v_gene: TRBV7-2
abundance: few
CDR3aa: CASSLVSGRAWEQYF

j_gene: TRBJ2-4
v_gene: TRBV6-2/TRBV6-3
abundance: .
CDR3aa: CASVDIRLAKNIQYF

j_gene: TRBJ2-5
v_gene: TRBV7-6
abundance: .
CDR3aa: CASSLDPDYQETQYF

j_gene: TRBJ1-3
v_gene: TRBV7-9
abundance: few
CDR3aa: CASFPAGSGNTIYF

j_gene: TRBJ2-2
v_gene: TRBV11-2
abundance: .
CDR3aa: CASSLQGAQTGELFF

j_gene: TRBJ1-5
v_gene: TRBV12-5
abundance: many
CDR3aa: CASGSGQPQHF

j_gene: TRBJ2-1
v_gene: TRBV2
abundance: .
CDR3aa: CASSDPGGSYNEQFF

j_gene: TRBJ1-2
v_gene: TRBV30
abundance: few
CDR3aa: CAWSMAAYGYTF

j_gene: TRBJ2-4
v_gene: TRBV24-1
abundance: few
CDR3aa: CATSDSRGAKNIQYF

j_gene: TRBJ1-3
v_gene: TRBV11-3
abundance: .
CDR3aa: CASSGQAGNTIYF

j_gene: TRBJ2-7
v_gene: TRBV28
abundance: many
CDR3aa: CAVESGTEDLYEQYF

j_gene: TRBJ2-2
v_gene: TRBV29-1
abundance: .
CDR3aa: CSVEQDRGIGELFF

j_gene: TRBJ2-2
v_gene: TRBV6-2/TRBV6-3
abundance: .
CDR3aa: CASTPLAGGTGELFF

j_gene: TRBJ2-7
v_gene: TRBV28
abundance: many
CDR3aa: CASSFVGTSYEQYF

j_gene: TRBJ2-4
v_gene: TRBV2
abundance: many
CDR3aa: CASSEGGLAVAKNIQYF

j_gene: TRBJ1-3
v_gene: TRBV30
abundance: .
CDR3aa: CAWSVGDSGNTIYF

j_gene: TRBJ1-2
v_gene: TRBV9
abundance: few
CDR3aa: CASSVEGSYYGYTF

j_gene: TRBJ2-1
v_gene: TRBV6-2/TRBV6-3
abundance: .
CDR3aa: CASREGGIAYNEQFF

j_gene: TRBJ1-6
v_gene: TRBV7-2
abundance: many
CDR3aa: CASSLTVGNSPLHF

j_gene: TRBJ2-7
v_gene: TRBV12-5
abundance: many
CDR3aa: CASGLETGAFSSEQYF

j_gene: TRBJ2-7
v_gene: TRBV12-3/TRBV12-4
abundance: many
CDR3aa: CASRGLTGDEQYF

j_gene: TRBJ1-1
v_gene: TRBV15
abundance: .
CDR3aa: CATSRPLAGRNTEAFF

j_gene: TRBJ2-7
v_gene: TRBV20-1
abundance: .
CDR3aa: CSARDFGGEAYEQYF

j_gene: TRBJ1-2
v_gene: TRBV12-3/TRBV12-4
abundance: many
CDR3aa: CASSRTGAVGYTF

j_gene: TRBJ1-2
v_gene: TRBV6-1
abundance: .
CDR3aa: CASCPFGGGADGYTF

j_gene: TRBJ2-2
v_gene: TRBV7-2
abundance: many
CDR3aa: CASSLRLGGGELFF

j_gene: TRBJ2-2
v_gene: TRBV10-3
abundance: few
CDR3aa: CAISQPYLAGGHRSTGELFF

j_gene: TRBJ2-6
v_gene: TRBV19
abundance: .
CDR3aa: CASSLLTSGANVLTF

j_gene: TRBJ2-7
v_gene: TRBV20-1
abundance: many
CDR3aa: CSARGGEHPYEQYF

j_gene: TRBJ2-7
v_gene: TRBV7-3
abundance: few
CDR3aa: CASSLRGEESYEQYF

j_gene: TRBJ1-1
v_gene: TRBV9
abundance: few
CDR3aa: CASSEGTGGARDTEAFF

j_gene: TRBJ2-5
v_gene: TRBV5-1
abundance: many
CDR3aa: CASSSSWETQYF